The 10 T cell receptor beta chains below were found in one sample sequenced in a study of blood T cell repertoires in COVID-19. Measured with immunoSEQ multiplex PCR; TCRdb has only the in-frame clones, and not every one. The sample yields 25,000 to 35,000 clones, 75% to 85% seen once. Sample: peripheral blood. These TCRs come from a man aged 55 to 69 with active COVID-19.

This chain links TRBV5-5 with TRBJ1-6; D is unresolved. V shed 0 bases and J shed 4 bases, with 8 bases lying between them. Germline lookup yields CDR1 SGHKS and CDR2 YYEKEE (reference sequence). The CDR3 sequence is 15 residues long. This CDR3 is CASSLGSGYNSPLHF. In DNA, the CDR3 is TGTGCCAGCAGCTTGGGATCAGGTTATAATTCACCCCTCCACTTT.

The genes are TRBV15 and TRBJ2-2; 11 nucleotides line up with TRBD2. The CDR3 sequence is 16 residues long. CDR1 is LNHNV, CDR2 YYDKDF, per germline (reference sequence). After removal of 5 bases from V and 2 bases from J, the junction contained 4 bases not matched to a gene. CDR3 nucleotides: TGTGCCACCAGCTCACGACTAGCGGGAAACACCGGGGAGCTGTTTTTT. Translation gives CATSSRLAGNTGELFF.

The chain is built from TRBV18 and TRBJ2-7; 7 bases agree with TRBD1. The CDR3 extends over 18 amino acids. V lost 4 bases to trimming and J lost 2 bases; unmatched junction nucleotides: 17. Germline loops: CDR1 KGHSH, CDR2 LQKENI. DNA of the CDR3: TGTGCCAGCTCACATACACAAGACCGGGACAGCAAGACCTACGAGCAGTACTTC. This encodes CASSHTQDRDSKTYEQYF.

The sample holds a few counts of this clone. V usage is TRBV29-1 and J usage is TRBJ2-1; perhaps TRBD1 as D (6 bases). V was pared by 7 bases and J by 2 bases, with 18 bases between. Germline lookup yields CDR1 SQVTM and CDR2 ANQGSEA. CDR3 length equals 15 residues. The CDR3 loop reads CSAILVRTAYNEQFF. CDR3 bases: TGCAGCGCCATTCTAGTGAGGACAGCCTACAATGAGCAGTTCTTC.

This clone is a singleton in its sample. The J gene is TRBJ1-3, the V gene TRBV10-3; D gene uncertain. The germline gives CDR1 ENHRY, CDR2 SYGVKD. The V and J ends lost 9 bases and 4 bases respectively, with 13 bases between them. The CDR3 is made up of 13 amino acids. CDR3 protein: CAMAAPWGNTIYF. CDR3 nucleotide sequence: TGTGCCATGGCGGCCCCATGGGGAAACACCATATATTTT.

V is TRBV30 and J is TRBJ2-1; TRBD2 agrees at 14 bases. The V segment lost 3 bases and the J segment 8 bases; nucleotides outside the gene matches: 9. The CDR3 has 16 residues. CDR1 GTSNPN and CDR2 SVGIG come from the germline V gene (reference sequence). The chain's CDR3 is CAWRSGTSGRRDEQFF. CDR3 nucleotides: TGTGCCTGGAGGTCCGGGACTAGCGGGAGAAGGGATGAGCAGTTCTTC.

This chain connects TRBV3-1 (or the pseudogene TRBV3-2) to TRBJ2-2; 7 bases are shared with TRBD2. Germline V gives CDR1 LGHDT, CDR2 YNNKEL (reference sequence). The CDR3 has 18 residues. Trimming removed 0 bases from V and 4 bases from J; junction bases left unmatched: 11. The CDR3, as DNA: TGTGCCAGCAGCCAAGATGGGGAGGGGCCGAGAGGCACCGGGGAGCTGTTTTTT. Protein sequence: CASSQDGEGPRGTGELFF.

The chain recombines TRBV4-2 with TRBJ2-3; a weak D match, TRBD1 (5 bases). V lost 2 bases and J 0 bases, leaving 12 bases between the germline ends. Per germline, CDR1 LGHNA and CDR2 YNFKEQ. CDR3 size: 16 residues. In nucleotides, the CDR3 is TGTGCCAGCAGCCAACCGGACAACCCTAGCACAGATACGCAGTATTTT. It encodes CASSQPDNPSTDTQYF.

This chain joins TRBV5-6 and TRBJ2-7; D not resolved. The V end was cut by 2 bases, the J end by 2 bases, with 17 bases between. The CDR3 runs to 16 residues. CDR1 and CDR2 (germline): SGHDT, YYEEEE. This CDR3 is CASSFFLGSAAYEQYV. CDR3 nucleotide sequence: TGTGCCAGCAGCTTTTTCTTGGGCTCTGCAGCCTACGAGCAGTACGTC.

This clone has just one count. The J gene is TRBJ1-3, the V gene TRBV7-3; D is possibly TRBD1 (6 bases). V was shortened by 5 bases and J by 1 base, with 15 bases between the two germline ends. The germline V gene has CDR1 SGHTA and CDR2 FQGTGA. The CDR3 loop spans 16 amino acids. CDR3 bases: TGTGCCAGCAGCCTGACGGGAGGGGGGTCTGGAAACACCATATATTTT. Amino acid sequence: CASSLTGGGSGNTIYF.